These 31 T cell receptor beta chains were sequenced from one sample in a study of blood T cell repertoires in COVID-19. Produced via immunoSEQ multiplex PCR; TCRdb's table is partial and in-frame only. Of 200,000 or so clones in the sample, 80% to 90% were seen once. The sequenced sample consisted of peripheral blood. The receptors were sampled from an older woman with acute or convalescent COVID-19.

The chain uses TRBV3-1 (or the pseudogene TRBV3-2) and TRBJ2-7; 8 bases line up with TRBD2. CDR1 and CDR2 from the germline V gene are LGHDT and YNNKEL (reference sequence). The CDR3 consists of 13 residues. V shed 7 bases, J shed 3 bases, and the junction held 5 bases outside the gene matches. The CDR3, as DNA: TGTGCCAGCACGGCTAGCGGGCGCTACGAGCAGTACTTC. Its protein is CASTASGRYEQYF.

The rearrangement uses TRBV19 and TRBJ1-1; tentative D call: TRBD1 (5 bases). Trimming cost V 3 bases and J 6 bases, with 11 bases left between them. The CDR3 has 13 residues. Looked up from germline, CDR1 is LNHDA and CDR2 is SQIVND (reference sequence). For the CDR3, the DNA is TGTGCCAGTAGTATCGGGGGTCGCGCTGAAGCTTTCTTT. Translation: CASSIGGRAEAFF.

Details on this clone: The junction departs from germline at one end; a sequencing error may be responsible. This chain links TRBV29-1 with TRBJ1-4; D gene ambiguous. The CDR3 runs 11 residues. The germline V gene encodes CDR1 SQVTM and CDR2 ANQGSEA. CDR3 sequence (DNA): TGCAGCGTTGAAGATCGGGGTATTTTCGTTTTT. Encoded protein: CSVEDRGIFVF.

The V and J genes are TRBV18 and TRBJ1-2; TRBD1 agrees at 8 bases. CDR1 is KGHSH, CDR2 LQKENI, per germline. The V gene end was trimmed by 3 bases and the J gene end by 6 bases; junction bases not matched to a gene: 6. The CDR3 runs to 14 residues. The CDR3 nucleotides are TGTGCCAGCTCACCGGGACAGGTATCCGATGGCTACACCTTC. Amino acid sequence: CASSPGQVSDGYTF.

The gene calls are TRBV5-1 and TRBJ1-2; D might be TRBD1 (6 bases). Trimming took off 0 bases at V and 5 bases at J, with 11 bases between the two ends. Germline CDR1 SGHRS, CDR2 YFSETQ. The CDR3 length is 14 residues. The CDR3, as DNA: TGCGCCAGCAGCTTGGACAGGGTAGCGTATGGCTACACCTTC. Encoded protein: CASSLDRVAYGYTF. Using reference TRBV5-1 and TRBJ1-2 for the parts outside the CDR3, the full variable domain is KAGVTQTPRYLIKTRGQQVTLSCSPISGHRSVSWYQQTPGQGLQFLFEYFSETQRNKGNFPGRFSGRQFSNSRSEMNVSTLELGDSALYLCASSLDRVAYGYTFGSGTRLTVV.

The chain combines TRBV6-6 with TRBJ2-2; D unresolved. V shed 5 bases and J shed 0 bases, with 4 bases lying between them. The CDR3 totals 13 residues. Germline assignment: CDR1 MNHNY and CDR2 SVGAGI (reference sequence). The CDR3: CASSTSNTGELFF. In nucleotides, the CDR3 is TGTGCCAGCAGTACATCGAACACCGGGGAGCTGTTTTTT.

This clone was counted a single time. The genes are TRBV6-5 and TRBJ1-3, with a weak D call TRBD1 (6 bases). Trimming shortened V by 4 bases and J by 2 bases, and 12 bases separated the two germline ends. Germline V gene data show CDR1 as MNHEY and CDR2 as SVGAGI. The CDR3 totals 15 residues. CDR3 region: CASSSRNRAGNTIYF. The CDR3, as DNA: TGTGCCAGCAGTTCCCGAAACAGGGCTGGAAACACCATATATTTT.

V gene TRBV12-3 or TRBV12-4 combines with J gene TRBJ1-1, with D perhaps matching TRBD1 (5 bases). The V and J ends lost 7 bases and 5 bases respectively, with 14 bases between them. The CDR3 is made up of 13 amino acids. The CDR3 nucleotides are TGTGCCAGCACCTATGCTCGGGGGACTGAAGCTTTCTTT. Protein sequence: CASTYARGTEAFF.

The chain has TRBV7-9 and TRBJ2-1; D perhaps matches TRBD2 (5 bases). The CDR3 is 15 residues long. The V gene's germline CDR1 is SEHNR and CDR2 FQNEAQ (reference sequence). V shed 2 bases and J shed 3 bases, with 11 bases lying between them. The CDR3: CASSLTTGDYNEQFF. In nucleotides, the CDR3 is TGTGCCAGCAGCTTAACAACCGGGGACTACAATGAGCAGTTCTTC.

This rearrangement joins TRBV7-6 to TRBJ2-3; 8 nucleotides agree with TRBD2. The CDR3 is made up of 18 amino acids. The germline CDR1 and CDR2 sequences are SGHVS and FNYEAQ. J lost 5 bases, V lost 1 base, and 14 bases had no gene match. CDR3 sequence reads: CASSLGLLALGGGDTQYF. DNA for the CDR3: TGTGCCAGCAGCTTAGGCCTCCTAGCGCTCGGGGGGGGAGATACGCAGTATTTT.

The chain recombines TRBV6-5 with TRBJ1-3; D is uncertain. CDR1 MNHEY and CDR2 SVGAGI come from the germline V gene. V was clipped by 7 bases and J by 0 bases, with 10 bases between them. This CDR3 is 14 amino acids long. The CDR3 reads CASTEGGSGNTIYF. The CDR3 bases are TGTGCCAGCACCGAAGGAGGCTCTGGAAACACCATATATTTT.

This clone was detected once. The chain employs TRBV6-2 or TRBV6-3 and TRBJ1-1, with D possibly TRBD1 on 6 matching bases. The germline CDR1 and CDR2 sequences are MNHEY and SVGEGT. The CDR3 is 13 amino acids. V was trimmed by 2 bases and J by 4 bases, leaving 8 bases between them. CDR3 in amino acids: CASSYGRGTEAFF. The CDR3 nucleotides read TGTGCCAGCAGTTACGGCAGGGGCACTGAAGCTTTCTTT.

The V and J genes are TRBV4-2 and TRBJ2-1; the D gene is possibly TRBD1 (6 bases). CDR1 is LGHNA and CDR2 is YNFKEQ in the germline V gene. The CDR3 runs to 15 residues. The germline V and J ends were trimmed by 6 bases and 4 bases, with 16 bases remaining between them. The DNA of the CDR3 is TGTGCCAGCAGGGAGAAAGGAGACAGGTACAATGAGCAGTTCTTC. Its protein product is CASREKGDRYNEQFF.

The rearrangement links TRBV9 to TRBJ2-7; 8 bases match TRBD1. V shed 4 bases, J shed 0 bases, and the junction held 6 bases outside the gene matches. Germline values: CDR1 SGDLS, CDR2 YYNGEE. This CDR3 comprises 15 residues. Here the CDR3 DNA reads TGTGCCAGCAGCCTGGGACAGGCTGCCTCCTACGAGCAGTACTTC. Translating gives CASSLGQAASYEQYF.

The rearrangement uses TRBV7-8 and TRBJ2-1; 11 bases are shared with TRBD2. The V segment lost 4 bases and the J segment 2 bases; nucleotides outside the gene matches: 7. The CDR3 length is 17 residues. The V gene's germline CDR1 is SGHVS and CDR2 FQNEAQ. CDR3 protein: CASSSAWGLAAYNEQFF. As DNA, the CDR3 is TGTGCCAGCAGCTCCGCCTGGGGACTAGCGGCCTACAATGAGCAGTTCTTC.

This rearrangement joins TRBV29-1 to TRBJ1-1, with 10 bases identical to TRBD1. The germline CDR1 and CDR2 sequences are SQVTM and ANQGSEA. This CDR3 has 12 amino acids. Trimming removed 6 bases from V and 4 bases from J; junction bases left unmatched: 2. The CDR3 bases are TGCAGCGTGGGGACAGGGGCCACTGAAGCTTTCTTT. Its protein product is CSVGTGATEAFF.

This clone has more than one count but fewer than ten. The same CDR3 arises from other DNA sequences in this sample as well. J is TRBJ1-2 and V is TRBV27, with TRBD1 matching 7 bases. The CDR3 is 12 amino acids. Germline trimming cut 5 bases from V and 4 bases from J; bases unmatched to any gene: 1. CDR1 and CDR2 (germline): MNHEY, SMNVEV (reference sequence). DNA for the CDR3: TGTGCCAGCAGTAGGACAGGCTATGGCTACACCTTC. Encoded protein: CASSRTGYGYTF.

This clone was recorded only once. CDR3 in amino acids: CASSARFGGRGSGELFF. The DNA for the CDR3 is TGTGCCAGCAGTGCCCGTTTCGGCGGGAGAGGATCCGGGGAGCTGTTTTTT. This chain joins TRBV25-1 and TRBJ2-2; 7 nucleotides agree with TRBD2. The CDR3 has 17 amino acids. The V and J ends lost 4 bases and 6 bases, in that order; junction bases with no gene match: 14. Germline lookup yields CDR1 MGHDK and CDR2 SYGVNS.

For the CDR3, the DNA is TGTGCCAGCAGCCCTACAGGGACTGGGGCCAACGTCCTGACTTTC. Translated, it gives CASSPTGTGANVLTF. The V call is TRBV28, the J call TRBJ2-6; D might be TRBD1 (6 bases). The germline V and J ends were trimmed by 6 bases and 2 bases, with 11 bases remaining between them. There are 15 residues in the CDR3. Germline V gene sequence: CDR1 MDHEN, CDR2 SYDVKM.

This clone was observed once. The CDR3 protein is CASSVGGRGPTGELFF. CDR3 DNA sequence: TGTGCCAGCAGCGTAGGGGGCAGGGGGCCCACCGGGGAGCTGTTTTTT. This chain joins TRBV9 and TRBJ2-2; 8 bases line up with TRBD1. V shed 0 bases, J shed 4 bases, and the junction held 5 bases outside the gene matches. CDR1 is SGDLS and CDR2 is YYNGEE in the germline V gene. The CDR3 extends over 16 amino acids.

The chain employs TRBV11-2 and TRBJ1-6; unclear D gene. CDR1 is SGHAT and CDR2 is FQNNGV in the germline V gene. CDR3 length: 15 residues. Trimming removed 1 base at V and 10 bases at J, with 14 bases between. CDR3 loop: CASSLAGGLGSPLHF. Here the CDR3 DNA reads TGTGCCAGCAGCTTAGCGGGCGGGCTCGGATCACCCCTCCACTTT.

The V call is TRBV5-1, the J call TRBJ2-3; 10 nucleotides agree with TRBD2. Losses at the gene ends were 0 bases for V and 2 bases for J; bases not matched to a gene: 3. This CDR3 is built from 16 residues. Germline CDR1 SGHRS, CDR2 YFSETQ. This CDR3 is CASSLAGLAYTDTQYF. CDR3 nucleotide sequence: TGCGCCAGCAGCTTGGCGGGACTAGCGTACACAGATACGCAGTATTTT. The full variable domain, in which reference TRBV5-1 and TRBJ2-3 provide the parts outside the CDR3, is KAGVTQTPRYLIKTRGQQVTLSCSPISGHRSVSWYQQTPGQGLQFLFEYFSETQRNKGNFPGRFSGRQFSNSRSEMNVSTLELGDSALYLCASSLAGLAYTDTQYFGPGTRLTVL.

V usage is TRBV6-1 and J usage is TRBJ2-5; TRBD2 might be the D (6 bases). V lost 4 bases and J 5 bases, leaving 20 bases between the germline ends. Germline V CDR1 and CDR2: MNHNS, SASEGT. The CDR3 has 16 residues. CDR3 coding DNA: TGTGCCAGCAGTGCCCGGGGGACCCAGGTTTGGGAGACCCAGTACTTC. It is translated as CASSARGTQVWETQYF.

The gene calls are TRBV20-1 and TRBJ2-3; 7 bases match TRBD2. Germline assignment: CDR1 DFQATT and CDR2 SNEGSKA (reference sequence). The CDR3 length is 15 residues. V gave up 3 bases and J gave up 4 bases; unmatched junction bases: 10. CDR3 sequence: CSASGGRALADTQYF. As DNA, the CDR3 is TGCAGTGCTAGTGGGGGGAGGGCCCTCGCAGATACGCAGTATTTT.

This clone was observed a few times. J is TRBJ1-1 and V is TRBV20-1, with 11 bases fitting TRBD1. Trimming cost V 3 bases and J 2 bases; bases outside gene matches: 8. Per the germline V gene, CDR1 is DFQATT and CDR2 is SNEGSKA (reference sequence). This CDR3 spans 16 amino acids. The CDR3 DNA sequence: TGCAGTGCTAGTCGGTCCGGACAGGGGGCCAACACTGAAGCTTTCTTT. Translating it yields CSASRSGQGANTEAFF.

V gene TRBV7-2 combines with J gene TRBJ1-6; TRBD1 might be the D (5 bases). Germline V gene lookup returns CDR1 SGHTA and CDR2 FQGNSA. Trimming took 2 bases from V and 7 from J, leaving 6 bases between them. This CDR3 contains 13 residues. The CDR3 DNA reads TGTGCCAGCAGCTTATCAGGGAATTCACCCCTCCACTTT. This gives the protein CASSLSGNSPLHF.

This clone occurred a few times. The chain recombines TRBV7-9 with TRBJ1-4, with 7 nucleotides matching TRBD1. Germline CDR1 reads SEHNR; CDR2 reads FQNEAQ (reference sequence). V lost 6 bases to trimming and J lost 2 bases; unmatched junction nucleotides: 9. This CDR3 is 16 amino acids long. The CDR3 nucleotides read TGTGCCAGCAGAGCCCTACAGGGGAATACTAATGAAAAACTGTTTTTT. Protein: CASRALQGNTNEKLFF.

Of note for this clone: The identical CDR3 is also encoded by other nucleotide sequences in the sample. The rearrangement joins TRBV9 to TRBJ1-1, with D perhaps TRBD1 (6 bases). Between the trimmed V and J ends, which lost 2 bases and 2 bases, there was a span of 7 bases. Germline V gene lookup returns CDR1 SGDLS and CDR2 YYNGEE. The CDR3 sequence is 13 residues long. CDR3 DNA sequence: TGTGCCAGCAGCGTGGACAGAAACACTGAAGCTTTCTTT. Residues: CASSVDRNTEAFF.

J is TRBJ2-2 and V is TRBV14; 9 nucleotides line up with TRBD1. With 5 bases clipped from V and 3 bases from J, the junction kept 7 bases outside the gene matches. Germline lookup yields CDR1 SGHDN and CDR2 FVKESK. The CDR3 sequence is 16 residues long. CDR3 residues: CASSKRTGGDTGELFF. The DNA of the CDR3 is TGTGCCAGCAGCAAGAGAACAGGGGGCGACACCGGGGAGCTGTTTTTT.

The chain employs TRBV27 and TRBJ2-2, with a possible D match to TRBD1 (5 bases). V lost 6 bases to trimming and J lost 6 bases, with 8 bases between them. Germline V gives CDR1 MNHEY, CDR2 SMNVEV (reference sequence). The CDR3 is 12 amino acids. This chain's CDR3 is CASRPGSGELFF. CDR3 DNA sequence: TGTGCCAGCAGACCAGGGTCCGGGGAGCTGTTTTTT.

This clone was seen once. The rearrangement links TRBV2 to TRBJ2-2; the D gene is possibly TRBD1 (5 bases). The CDR3 contains 13 residues. The V and J ends lost 7 bases and 5 bases respectively, with 11 bases between them. CDR1 is SNHLY, CDR2 FYNNEI, per germline. CDR3 in DNA: TGTGCCAGCACCAAGGACATAACCGGGGAGCTGTTTTTT. It codes for CASTKDITGELFF.